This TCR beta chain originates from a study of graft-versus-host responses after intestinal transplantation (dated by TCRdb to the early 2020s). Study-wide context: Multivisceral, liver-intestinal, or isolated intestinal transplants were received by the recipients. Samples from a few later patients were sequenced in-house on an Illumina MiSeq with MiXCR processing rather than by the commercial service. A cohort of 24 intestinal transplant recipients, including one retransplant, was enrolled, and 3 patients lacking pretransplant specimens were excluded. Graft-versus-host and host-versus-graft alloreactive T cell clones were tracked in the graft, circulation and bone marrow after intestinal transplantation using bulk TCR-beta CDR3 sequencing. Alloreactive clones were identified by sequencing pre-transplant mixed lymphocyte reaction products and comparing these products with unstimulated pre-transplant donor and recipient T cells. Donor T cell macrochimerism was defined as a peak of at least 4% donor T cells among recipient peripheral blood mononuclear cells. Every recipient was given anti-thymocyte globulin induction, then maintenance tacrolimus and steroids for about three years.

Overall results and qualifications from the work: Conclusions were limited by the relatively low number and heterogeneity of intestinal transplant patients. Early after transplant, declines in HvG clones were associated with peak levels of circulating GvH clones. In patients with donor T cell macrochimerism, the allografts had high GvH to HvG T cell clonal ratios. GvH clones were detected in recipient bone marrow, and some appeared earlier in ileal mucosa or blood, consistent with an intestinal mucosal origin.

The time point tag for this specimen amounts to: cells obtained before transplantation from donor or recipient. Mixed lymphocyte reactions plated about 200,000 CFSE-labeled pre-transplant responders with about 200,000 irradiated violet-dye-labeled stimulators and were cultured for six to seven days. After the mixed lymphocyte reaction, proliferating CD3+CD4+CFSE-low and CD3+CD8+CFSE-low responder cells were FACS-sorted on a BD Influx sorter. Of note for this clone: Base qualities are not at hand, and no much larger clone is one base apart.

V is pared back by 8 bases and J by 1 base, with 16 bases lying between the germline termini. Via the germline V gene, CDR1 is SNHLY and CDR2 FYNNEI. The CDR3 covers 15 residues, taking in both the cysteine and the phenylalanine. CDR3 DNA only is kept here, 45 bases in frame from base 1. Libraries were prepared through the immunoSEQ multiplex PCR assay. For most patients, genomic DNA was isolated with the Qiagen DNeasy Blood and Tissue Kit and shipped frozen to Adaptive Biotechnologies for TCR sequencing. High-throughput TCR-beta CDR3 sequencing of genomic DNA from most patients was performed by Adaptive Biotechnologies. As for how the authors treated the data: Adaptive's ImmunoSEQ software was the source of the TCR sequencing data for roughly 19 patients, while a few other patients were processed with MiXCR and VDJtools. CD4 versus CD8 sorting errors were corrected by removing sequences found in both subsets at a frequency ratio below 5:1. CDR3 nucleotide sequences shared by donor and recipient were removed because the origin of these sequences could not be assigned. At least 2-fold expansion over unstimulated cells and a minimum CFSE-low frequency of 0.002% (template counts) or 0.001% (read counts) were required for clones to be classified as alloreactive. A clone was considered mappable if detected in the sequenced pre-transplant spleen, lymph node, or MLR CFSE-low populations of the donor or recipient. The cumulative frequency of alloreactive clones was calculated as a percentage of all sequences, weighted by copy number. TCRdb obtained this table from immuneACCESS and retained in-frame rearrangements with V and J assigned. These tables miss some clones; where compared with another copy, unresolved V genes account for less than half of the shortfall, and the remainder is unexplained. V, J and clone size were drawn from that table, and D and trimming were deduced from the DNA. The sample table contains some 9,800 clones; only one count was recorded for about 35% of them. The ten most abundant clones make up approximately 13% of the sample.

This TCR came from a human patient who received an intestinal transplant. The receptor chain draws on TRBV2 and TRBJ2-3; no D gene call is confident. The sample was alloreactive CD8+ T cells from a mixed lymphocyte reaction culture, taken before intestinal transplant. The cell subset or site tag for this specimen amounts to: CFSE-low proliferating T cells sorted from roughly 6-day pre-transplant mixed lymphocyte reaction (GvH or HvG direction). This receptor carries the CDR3 CASSETSGGTDTQYF. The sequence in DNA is TGTGCCAGCTCCGAGACAAGTGGTGGCACAGATACGCAGTATTTT.